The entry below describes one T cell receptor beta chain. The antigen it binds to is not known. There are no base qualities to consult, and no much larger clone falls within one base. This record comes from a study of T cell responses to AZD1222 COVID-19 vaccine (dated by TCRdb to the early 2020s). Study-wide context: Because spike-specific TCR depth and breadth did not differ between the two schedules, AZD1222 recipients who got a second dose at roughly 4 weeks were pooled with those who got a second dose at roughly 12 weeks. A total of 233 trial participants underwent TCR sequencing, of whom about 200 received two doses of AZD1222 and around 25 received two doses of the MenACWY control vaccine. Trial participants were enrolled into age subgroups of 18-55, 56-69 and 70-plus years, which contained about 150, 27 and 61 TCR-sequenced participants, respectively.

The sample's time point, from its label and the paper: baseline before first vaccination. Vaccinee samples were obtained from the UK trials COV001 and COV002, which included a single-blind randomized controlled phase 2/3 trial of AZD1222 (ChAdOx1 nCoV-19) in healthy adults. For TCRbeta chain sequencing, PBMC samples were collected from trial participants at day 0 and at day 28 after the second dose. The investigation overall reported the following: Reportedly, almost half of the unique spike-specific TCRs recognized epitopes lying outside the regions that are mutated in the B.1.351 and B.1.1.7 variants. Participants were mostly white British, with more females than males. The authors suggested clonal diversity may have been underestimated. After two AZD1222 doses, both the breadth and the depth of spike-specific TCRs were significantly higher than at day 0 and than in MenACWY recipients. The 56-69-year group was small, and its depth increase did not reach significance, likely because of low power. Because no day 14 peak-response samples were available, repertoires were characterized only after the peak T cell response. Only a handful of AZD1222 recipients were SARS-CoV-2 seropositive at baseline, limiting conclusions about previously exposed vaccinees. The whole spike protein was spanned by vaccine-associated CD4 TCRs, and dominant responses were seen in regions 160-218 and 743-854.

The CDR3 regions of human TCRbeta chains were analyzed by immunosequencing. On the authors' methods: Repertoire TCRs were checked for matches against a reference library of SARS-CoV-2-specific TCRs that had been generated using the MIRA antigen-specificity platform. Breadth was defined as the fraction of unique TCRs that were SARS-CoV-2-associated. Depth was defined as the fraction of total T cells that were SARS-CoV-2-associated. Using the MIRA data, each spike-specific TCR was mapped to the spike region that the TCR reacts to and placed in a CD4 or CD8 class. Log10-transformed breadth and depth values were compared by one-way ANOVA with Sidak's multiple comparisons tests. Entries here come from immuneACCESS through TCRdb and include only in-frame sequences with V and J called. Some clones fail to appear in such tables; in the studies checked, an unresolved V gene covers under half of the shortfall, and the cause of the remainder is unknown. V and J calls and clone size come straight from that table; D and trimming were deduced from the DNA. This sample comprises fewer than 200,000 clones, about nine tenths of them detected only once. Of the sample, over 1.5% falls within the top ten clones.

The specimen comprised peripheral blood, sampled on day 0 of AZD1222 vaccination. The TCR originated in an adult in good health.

CDR3 reads: CASRRRGEQFF. The nucleotide sequence is TGTGCCAGCAGGAGGAGAGGAGAGCAGTTCTTC. The rearranged segments are TRBV27 and TRBJ2-1; no D gene can be assigned with confidence. The CDR3 starts with the cysteine, ends with the phenylalanine, and has 11 residues. The CDR3 DNA has 33 bases and is translated from base 1. CDR1 and CDR2 are drawn from the germline V gene (reference sequence): MNHEY, SMNVEV. V and J are truncated by 6 bases and 10 bases respectively, leaving an intervening sequence of 10 bases.